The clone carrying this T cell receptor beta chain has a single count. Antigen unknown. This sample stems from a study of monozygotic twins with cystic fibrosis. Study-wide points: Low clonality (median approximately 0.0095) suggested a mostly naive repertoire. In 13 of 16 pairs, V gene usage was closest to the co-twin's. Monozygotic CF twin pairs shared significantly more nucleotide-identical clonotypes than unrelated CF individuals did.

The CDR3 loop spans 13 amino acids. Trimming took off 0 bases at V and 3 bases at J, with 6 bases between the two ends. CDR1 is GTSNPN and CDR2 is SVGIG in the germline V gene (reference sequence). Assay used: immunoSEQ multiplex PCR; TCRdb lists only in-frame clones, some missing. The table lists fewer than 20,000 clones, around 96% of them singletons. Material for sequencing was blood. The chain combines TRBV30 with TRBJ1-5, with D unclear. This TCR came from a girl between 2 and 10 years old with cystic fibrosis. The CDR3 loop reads CAWSVSDNQPQHF. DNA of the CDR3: TGTGCCTGGAGTGTCTCCGACAATCAGCCCCAGCATTTT.